This paragraph reports one T cell receptor beta chain. The study drew participants aged about 18 to 95 years from about two dozen US areas. Before they entered the study, exposed participants had met a COVID-19 case within 2 weeks. Produced via immunoSEQ multiplex PCR; TCRdb's table is partial and in-frame only. Among more than 350,000 clones listed, 88% were seen once. V lost 8 bases to trimming and J lost 2 bases; unmatched junction nucleotides: 4. CDR1 is KGHSH, CDR2 LQKENI, per germline. CDR3 length equals 13 residues. The data were taken from a study of blood T cell repertoires in COVID-19. Study at large: T cells, B-cell-depleted T cells, or PBMCs supplied cDNA or gDNA.

The source of this sequence is a woman aged 18-29 years who had been exposed to COVID-19. V gene TRBV18 combines with J gene TRBJ2-5, with 8 bases lining up with TRBD1. The sequenced sample was PBMCs or T cells enriched from blood (not recorded which). This chain's CDR3 is CASRDRLQETQYF. CDR3 DNA: TGTGCCAGCCGGGACAGGTTACAAGAGACCCAGTACTTC. The whole variable domain, remainder taken from reference TRBV18 and TRBJ2-5, is NAGVMQNPRHLVRRRGQEARLRCSPMKGHSHVYWYRQLPEEGLKFMVYLQKENIIDESGMPKERFSAEFPKEGPSILRIQQVVRGDSAAYFCASRDRLQETQYFGPGTRLLVL.